This TCR beta chain was found in a study of identical twins. One entry per CDR3 protein results from TCRdb running MiXCR on the 5' RACE reads. The sample has roughly 500,000 distinct CDR3 sequences; about 20% are singletons. The CDR3 length is 13 residues. The same sample was also used in a study of T cells expressing NK-cell markers. That paper notes: Beta-chain profiling covered CD3+CD56+NKG2C+, CD3+CD56+NKG2C- and CD3+CD56-NKG2C+ sorted subsets. Uncertainty persisted over the HCMV specificity of expanded NKG2C+ T cell clones.

The sequencing input was CD4+ T cells sorted from blood. This chain joins TRBV21-1 and TRBJ2-5. TRBV21-1 is labeled a pseudogene. The receptor was isolated from a woman in her late teens or twenties in good health. Here the CDR3 reads CASSKGSFLAQYF. CDR3 bases: TGTGCCAGCAGCAAAGGAAGCTTTTTGGCCCAGTACTTC.